These 29 T cell receptor beta chains came from one sample sequenced in a study of cytomegalovirus exposure and HLA in healthy donors. The PCR employed 60 Vbeta primers together with 13 Jbeta primers. Assay: immunoSEQ multiplex PCR; the TCRdb copy retains only in-frame clones and omits some. The sample consists of 110,000 to 150,000 clones, 76% of them appearing once. Input material: PBMCs. Receptor source: a woman in her 40s in good health and CMV-seronegative.

The chain uses TRBV14 and TRBJ2-1, with 12 bases fitting TRBD2. V shed 0 bases and J 1 base; nucleotides not matched to a gene: 22. This CDR3 comprises 24 residues. Per the germline V gene, CDR1 is SGHDN and CDR2 is FVKESK. The CDR3 DNA is TGTGCCAGCAGCCAAGATCTTTTACTCGGACTAGCGGGACCCTGGGGCCTGTCCTACAATGAGCAGTTCTTC. Protein: CASSQDLLLGLAGPWGLSYNEQFF.

The CDR3, as DNA: TGTGCCAGCAGCTTAAGTACGCGTAATGAGCAGTTCTTC. Its translation is CASSLSTRNEQFF. The V call is TRBV11-3, the J call TRBJ2-1, with D unresolved. V lost 2 bases and J lost 7, with 9 bases in between. Germline CDR1 is SGHNT and CDR2 is YENEEA. The CDR3 totals 13 residues. Supplemented by reference TRBV11-3 and TRBJ2-1, the full variable domain reads EAGVVQSPRYKIIEKKQPVAFWCNPISGHNTLYWYLQNLGQGPELLIRYENEEAVDDSQLPKDRFSAERLKGVDSTLKIQPAELGDSAVYLCASSLSTRNEQFFGPGTRLTVL.

As regards this clone: Sequence at one end of the junction differs from germline and may be a read error. V usage is TRBV7-9 and J usage is TRBJ1-1; D unclear. CDR1 and CDR2 (germline): SEHNR, FQNEAQ (reference sequence). The CDR3 sequence is 12 residues long. CDR3: CSSSLGDTEAFF. CDR3 nucleotides: TGTTCCAGCAGCTTGGGCGACACTGAAGCTTTCTTT.

The rearrangement uses TRBV6-6 and TRBJ2-7; 10 bases fit TRBD2. CDR3 length: 15 residues. Germline V lookup: CDR1 MNHNY, CDR2 SVGAGI (reference sequence). The V and J ends lost 5 bases and 6 bases, in that order; junction bases with no gene match: 10. CDR3 nucleotide sequence: TGTGCCAGCAGTCCCCGACTAGCGGGCTTTTTCGAGCAGTACTTC. Protein product: CASSPRLAGFFEQYF.

The chain uses TRBV18 and TRBJ2-7; D might be TRBD2 (5 bases). This CDR3 contains 15 residues. Per germline, CDR1 KGHSH and CDR2 LQKENI. Trimming shortened V by 0 bases and J by 2 bases, and 11 bases separated the two germline ends. DNA of the CDR3: TGTGCCAGCTCACCACCTGGCTCGGAGGCCTACGAGCAGTACTTC. Translated: CASSPPGSEAYEQYF.

The chain combines TRBV30 with TRBJ1-5, with TRBD1 matching 8 bases. This CDR3 comprises 14 residues. After removal of 0 bases from V and 5 bases from J, the junction contained 3 bases not matched to a gene. Germline V gene data show CDR1 as GTSNPN and CDR2 as SVGIG (reference sequence). Here the CDR3 DNA reads TGTGCCTGGAGTGTAGTGACAGGGGATCAGCCCCAGCATTTT. It yields the protein CAWSVVTGDQPQHF.

The chain carries TRBV23-1 and TRBJ2-7; TRBD1 matches 9 bases. TRBV23-1 has ORF status, its function being uncertain. The V and J ends lost 6 bases and 0 bases, in that order; junction bases with no gene match: 12. CDR3 length: 17 amino acids. The CDR3 bases are TGCGCCAGCAGCCCACCGGGACAGGGAATTTCCTCCTACGAGCAGTACTTC. Translation: CASSPPGQGISSYEQYF.

This clone was counted once. The chain has TRBV7-7 and TRBJ2-6; D may be TRBD1 (6 bases). The V end was cut by 5 bases, the J end by 3 bases, with 8 bases between. Germline lookup yields CDR1 SSHAT and CDR2 FNYEAQ (reference sequence). CDR3 length: 14 residues. The CDR3 DNA reads as TGTGCCAGCAGCGAGGGGGTTGGGGCCAACGTCCTGACTTTC. This translates into CASSEGVGANVLTF. The full variable domain, rest sourced from reference TRBV7-7 and TRBJ2-6, is GAGVSQSPRYKVTKRGQDVTLRCDPISSHATLYWYQQALGQGPEFLTYFNYEAQPDKSGLPSDRFSAERPEGSISTLTIQRTEQRDSAMYRCASSEGVGANVLTFGAGSRLTVL.

This clone was counted a few times. The chain joins TRBV2 to TRBJ2-1; 15 bases map to TRBD2. The CDR3 consists of 17 residues. From germline, CDR1 is SNHLY and CDR2 FYNNEI. J lost 9 bases, V lost 9 bases, and 15 bases had no gene match. The CDR3 DNA is TGTGCCAGTTCCGGGACTAGCGGGGGGAGTGTTTTCATTGAGCAGTTCTTC. Translating it yields CASSGTSGGSVFIEQFF.

The chain couples TRBV5-1 to TRBJ2-5; 10 bases align to TRBD1. Per germline, CDR1 SGHRS and CDR2 YFSETQ. The CDR3 runs to 16 residues. V gave up 4 bases and J gave up 5 bases; unmatched junction bases: 11. The CDR3 DNA is TGCGCCAGCAGCCATCTCTCGGGGACAGGGGACGAGACCCAGTACTTC. Encoded protein: CASSHLSGTGDETQYF.

For the CDR3, the DNA is TGTGCCACCAAACAGGGGATTTACAATCAGCCCCAGCATTTT. It is translated as CATKQGIYNQPQHF. This chain connects TRBV27 to TRBJ1-5, with 7 positions matching TRBD1. V lost 10 bases, J lost 3 bases, and 9 bases stayed unmatched. The CDR3 covers 14 residues. Germline CDR1 reads MNHEY; CDR2 reads SMNVEV (reference sequence).

The rearrangement joins TRBV2 to TRBJ2-7; TRBD2 matches 7 bases. This CDR3 contains 12 residues. CDR1 and CDR2 from the germline V gene are SNHLY and FYNNEI. CDR3 bases: TGTGCCAGCGGCGGATCGGGGGGTCCCCTGAAAGTC. Translated, it gives CASGGSGGPLKV.

This clone has only a few counts. The genes are TRBV4-2 and TRBJ1-1, with 8 nucleotides matching TRBD1. The germline gives CDR1 LGHNA, CDR2 YNFKEQ. After removal of 0 bases from V and 5 bases from J, the junction contained 5 bases not matched to a gene. The CDR3 sequence is 15 residues long. The CDR3 region has the DNA TGTGCCAGCAGCCAAGATCAGGGGGCGATGACTGAAGCTTTCTTT. Protein sequence: CASSQDQGAMTEAFF.

CDR3 in amino acids: CASTWVGRARDGELFF. Here the CDR3 DNA reads TGTGCCAGTACATGGGTCGGCAGGGCAAGAGACGGGGAGCTGTTTTTT. The chain uses TRBV19 and TRBJ2-2, with a possible D match to TRBD1 (5 bases). V gave up 7 bases and J gave up 7 bases, with 22 bases separating them. Germline V CDR1 and CDR2: LNHDA, SQIVND (reference sequence). The CDR3 spans 16 residues.

The CDR3 coding sequence is TGTGCCAGCAGACCCCAGGGGGTCGGTGAAAAACTGTTTTTT. This translates into CASRPQGVGEKLFF. This chain uses TRBV6-1 with TRBJ1-4, with TRBD1 identical over 7 bases. Germline V CDR1 and CDR2: MNHNS, SASEGT. After removal of 6 bases from V and 7 bases from J, the junction contained 8 bases not matched to a gene. The CDR3 has 14 amino acids.

This sequence joins TRBV11-3 and TRBJ2-5, with D perhaps matching TRBD2 (5 bases). V was cut by 3 bases and J by 1 base, with 12 bases left in between. The CDR3 covers 15 residues. Germline CDR1 SGHNT, CDR2 YENEEA. CDR3 DNA: TGTGCCAGCAGCTTTATGTTCGGGGTCCAAGAGACCCAGTACTTC. It is translated as CASSFMFGVQETQYF.

This clone came up a few times. The chain couples TRBV19 to TRBJ1-2; TRBD1 agrees at 7 bases. Germline V CDR1 and CDR2: LNHDA, SQIVND (reference sequence). The CDR3 loop spans 14 amino acids. Germline trimming cut 4 bases from V and 5 bases from J; bases unmatched to any gene: 7. The CDR3 spells CASSTQTGRYGYTF. The CDR3 DNA reads TGTGCCAGTAGTACCCAGACAGGGAGGTATGGCTACACCTTC. Using reference TRBV19 and TRBJ1-2 for the parts outside the CDR3, the full variable domain is DGGITQSPKYLFRKEGQNVTLSCEQNLNHDAMYWYRQDPGQGLRLIYYSQIVNDFQKGDIAEGYSVSREKKESFPLTVTSAQKNPTAFYLCASSTQTGRYGYTFGSGTRLTVV.

The V call is TRBV18, the J call TRBJ2-2; D is possibly TRBD1 (6 bases). The CDR3 has 16 amino acids. The V gene lost 4 bases and the J gene lost 0 bases, with 12 bases spanning the gap. The germline V gene has CDR1 KGHSH and CDR2 LQKENI. The CDR3 bases are TGTGCCAGCTCACAAGGACAGCTCCCGAACACCGGGGAGCTGTTTTTT. Residues: CASSQGQLPNTGELFF.

The chain carries TRBV5-4 and TRBJ2-7; 13 bases agree with TRBD2. Per germline, CDR1 SGHNT and CDR2 YYREEE (reference sequence). V was pared by 4 bases and J by 5 bases, with 6 bases of the junction left unmatched. This CDR3 comprises 15 residues. The CDR3 spells CASSRGTSGVNEQYF. In nucleotides, the CDR3 is TGTGCCAGCAGCCGAGGGACTAGCGGGGTGAACGAGCAGTACTTC. The variable domain in full, completed from reference TRBV5-4 and TRBJ2-7, reads ETGVTQSPTHLIKTRGQQVTLRCSSQSGHNTVSWYQQALGQGPQFIFQYYREEENGRGNFPPRFSGLQFPNYSSELNVNALELDDSALYLCASSRGTSGVNEQYFGPGTRLTVT.

The DNA of the CDR3 is TGTGCCAGCAGTGAAGATCTAGCGGGGGGGTTGAATGAGCAGTTCTTC. The encoded protein is CASSEDLAGGLNEQFF. The chain joins TRBV6-1 to TRBJ2-1; TRBD2 agrees at 12 bases. Germline CDR1 and CDR2: MNHNS and SASEGT. V lost 1 base to trimming and J lost 7 bases; unmatched junction nucleotides: 5. The CDR3 consists of 16 residues.

The chain joins TRBV19 to TRBJ2-3; D might be TRBD1 (5 bases). This CDR3 comprises 16 residues. Trimming shortened V by 3 bases and J by 0 bases, and 13 bases separated the two germline ends. CDR1 is LNHDA and CDR2 is SQIVND in the germline V gene (reference sequence). The CDR3 DNA sequence: TGTGCCAGTAGTATGTTGGCGACAGTTAGCACAGATACGCAGTATTTT. This translates into CASSMLATVSTDTQYF.

The rearrangement uses TRBV7-9 and TRBJ1-2; TRBD1 matches 7 bases. With V trimmed by 5 bases and J by 0 bases, 6 bases remained unmatched. The CDR3 consists of 15 residues. Germline values: CDR1 SEHNR, CDR2 FQNEAQ (reference sequence). DNA for the CDR3: TGTGCCAGCAGCATCCGGGACAGACCTAACTATGGCTACACCTTC. Residues: CASSIRDRPNYGYTF.

CDR3 coding DNA: TGTGCCAGCAGTTTATGGGCAGGGTCTGGAAACACCATATATTTT. It yields the protein CASSLWAGSGNTIYF. The J gene is TRBJ1-3, the V gene TRBV28, with D possibly matching TRBD1 (5 bases). In germline, CDR1 is MDHEN, CDR2 SYDVKM. The CDR3 runs to 15 residues. V gave up 0 bases and J gave up 1 base, with 7 bases separating them. Based on the CDR3 plus reference TRBV28 and TRBJ1-3, the full variable domain is DVKVTQSSRYLVKRTGEKVFLECVQDMDHENMFWYRQDPGLGLRLIYFSYDVKMKEKGDIPEGYSVSREKKERFSLILESASTNQTSMYLCASSLWAGSGNTIYFGEGSWLTVV.

V gene TRBV10-2 combines with J gene TRBJ1-1, with a tentative D call TRBD1 (5 bases). Per germline, CDR1 WSHSY and CDR2 SAAADI. The V and J ends lost 2 bases and 8 bases respectively, with 12 bases between them. The CDR3 loop spans 13 amino acids. In DNA form, the CDR3 reads TGCGCCAGCAGTGAGCTCGACAGTACGGAAGCTTTCTTT. Translated: CASSELDSTEAFF.

This chain joins TRBV5-1 and TRBJ1-1, with 8 bases aligning to TRBD1. The length of the CDR3 is 18 residues. Trimming took 2 bases from V and 0 from J; bases not matched to a gene: 12. The germline gives CDR1 SGHRS, CDR2 YFSETQ. CDR3 residues: CASSFLTGDLNMNTEAFF. The CDR3 region has the DNA TGCGCCAGCAGCTTCTTGACAGGGGACTTAAACATGAACACTGAAGCTTTCTTT. Full variable domain (outside the CDR3, taken from reference TRBV5-1 and TRBJ1-1): KAGVTQTPRYLIKTRGQQVTLSCSPISGHRSVSWYQQTPGQGLQFLFEYFSETQRNKGNFPGRFSGRQFSNSRSEMNVSTLELGDSALYLCASSFLTGDLNMNTEAFFGQGTRLTVV.

This chain joins TRBV2 and TRBJ1-1, with D possibly matching TRBD1 (6 bases). The germline V gene encodes CDR1 SNHLY and CDR2 FYNNEI. The V and J ends lost 4 bases and 4 bases respectively, with 16 bases between them. The CDR3 loop spans 15 amino acids. The CDR3 nucleotides read TGTGCCAGCAGTGCGATAGGGGGAGCGTCCACTGAAGCTTTCTTT. Protein product: CASSAIGGASTEAFF.

V usage is TRBV18 and J usage is TRBJ2-7, with 7 positions matching TRBD1. Losses at the gene ends were 2 bases for V and 1 base for J; bases not matched to a gene: 5. Germline assignment: CDR1 KGHSH and CDR2 LQKENI. The CDR3 consists of 15 residues. The CDR3 loop is CASSPDRVVSYEQYF. CDR3 coding DNA: TGTGCCAGCTCACCAGACAGGGTAGTGTCCTACGAGCAGTACTTC.

To note about this clone: Without the conserved terminal phenylalanine or tryptophan, this CDR3 likely stems from a read error. The limits of the CDR3 on the DNA are not certain, so only TCRdb's listed CDR3 is given. The V gene is TRBV18, the J gene TRBJ1-2; TRBD1, the table's D call, lacks a check against the DNA. The germline V gene encodes CDR1 KGHSH and CDR2 LQKENI. The CDR3 length is 9 residues, termini included. The CDR3 loop reads CASSPTGVE.

The chain couples TRBV15 to TRBJ1-6; D possibly corresponds to TRBD1 (5 bases). V shed 5 bases and J shed 8 bases, with 10 bases lying between them. The CDR3 has 13 residues. Germline CDR1 reads LNHNV; CDR2 reads YYDKDF (reference sequence). This CDR3 reads CATSLATDSPLHF. CDR3 sequence (DNA): TGTGCCACCAGCCTCGCGACAGATTCACCCCTCCACTTT.